These T cell receptor beta chains were read from a single sample in a study of PD-L1 blockade in urothelial cancer. Clones were read by immunoSEQ multiplex PCR, and TCRdb kept only the in-frame ones, dropping some. The table records some 49,000 clones, 70% to 90% of them present only once. Sequenced material: PBMCs, taken around atezolizumab (anti-PD-L1) treatment. Source of these receptors: a man aged 60 to 75 with urothelial cancer. The CDR3 runs from the conserved cysteine through the conserved F or W. A D gene is named only where the DNA matches it firmly. Only part of the rows carry a size: once, few, many, or a class if the clone is expanded.

d_gene: NA; len: 13; v_gene: TRBV6-5; j_gene: TRBJ1-3; abundance: once; CDR3aa: CASRTDTGAVIYF; CDR3nt: TGTGCCAGCAGAACCGATACAGGAGCAGTGATATATTTT
d_gene: NA; len: 13; v_gene: TRBV9; j_gene: TRBJ1-1; abundance: NA; CDR3aa: CASSVDYNTEAFF; CDR3nt: TGTGCCAGCAGCGTAGATTATAACACTGAAGCTTTCTTT
d_gene: NA; len: 13; v_gene: TRBV9; j_gene: TRBJ1-1; abundance: few; CDR3aa: CASSVATGTEAFF; CDR3nt: TGTGCCAGCAGCGTAGCTACGGGTACTGAAGCTTTCTTT
d_gene: NA; len: 15; v_gene: TRBV4-1; j_gene: TRBJ1-1; abundance: NA; CDR3aa: CASSQGATMNTEAFF; CDR3nt: TGCGCCAGCAGCCAAGGGGCGACCATGAACACTGAAGCTTTCTTT
d_gene: NA; len: 17; v_gene: TRBV10-3; j_gene: TRBJ1-5; abundance: NA; CDR3aa: CAISEERTGLKNQPQHF; CDR3nt: TGTGCCATCAGTGAGGAGAGAACAGGATTGAAGAATCAGCCCCAGCATTTT
d_gene: TRBD1; len: 14; v_gene: TRBV14; j_gene: TRBJ1-2; abundance: NA; CDR3aa: CASSQYGTDYGYTF; CDR3nt: TGTGCCAGCAGCCAATATGGGACAGATTATGGCTACACCTTC
d_gene: TRBD1; len: 14; v_gene: TRBV6-5; j_gene: TRBJ1-5; abundance: NA; CDR3aa: CASRTGNSNQPQHF; CDR3nt: TGTGCCAGCAGGACAGGGAACAGCAATCAGCCCCAGCATTTT
d_gene: NA; len: 15; v_gene: TRBV11-2; j_gene: TRBJ1-6; abundance: NA; CDR3aa: CASSPRGSHNSPLHF; CDR3nt: TGTGCCAGCAGCCCGCGAGGGAGCCATAATTCACCCCTCCACTTT
d_gene: TRBD2; len: 15; v_gene: TRBV5-1; j_gene: TRBJ2-7; abundance: NA; CDR3aa: CASSSRTSSSYEQYF; CDR3nt: TGCGCCAGCAGCTCTCGGACTAGTAGCTCCTACGAGCAGTACTTC
d_gene: NA; len: 13; v_gene: TRBV6-1; j_gene: TRBJ1-5; abundance: NA; CDR3aa: CASIPRGNQPQHF; CDR3nt: TGTGCCAGCATCCCCAGAGGGAATCAGCCCCAGCATTTT
d_gene: TRBD1; len: 13; v_gene: TRBV7-9; j_gene: TRBJ2-3; abundance: NA; CDR3aa: CASSITGVDTQYF; CDR3nt: TGTGCCAGCAGCATTACAGGGGTCGATACGCAGTATTTT
d_gene: NA; len: 14; v_gene: TRBV13; j_gene: TRBJ1-1; abundance: NA; CDR3aa: CASRPRGGNTEAFF; CDR3nt: TGTGCCAGCAGACCTAGGGGGGGGAACACTGAAGCTTTCTTT
d_gene: NA; len: 15; v_gene: TRBV9; j_gene: TRBJ1-6; abundance: NA; CDR3aa: CASSARLGSGSPLHF; CDR3nt: TGTGCCAGCAGCGCCCGTCTGGGGAGCGGTTCACCCCTCCACTTT
d_gene: TRBD1; len: 15; v_gene: TRBV9; j_gene: TRBJ2-1; abundance: NA; CDR3aa: CASSVTGQPYNEQFF; CDR3nt: TGTGCCAGCAGCGTAACGGGACAGCCATACAATGAGCAGTTCTTC
d_gene: NA; len: 13; v_gene: TRBV19; j_gene: TRBJ2-7; abundance: few; CDR3aa: CASSTTATYEQYF; CDR3nt: TGTGCCAGTAGTACTACAGCTACCTACGAGCAGTACTTC
d_gene: TRBD1; len: 14; v_gene: TRBV5-1; j_gene: TRBJ2-1; abundance: NA; CDR3aa: CASSSGQGNNEQFF; CDR3nt: TGCGCCAGCAGCTCTGGACAGGGCAACAATGAGCAGTTCTTC
d_gene: NA; len: 17; v_gene: TRBV4-2; j_gene: TRBJ1-5; abundance: once; CDR3aa: CASSQLDGRGGNQPQHF; CDR3nt: TGTGCCAGCAGCCAATTGGACGGCAGGGGTGGCAATCAGCCCCAGCATTTT
d_gene: TRBD1; len: 15; v_gene: TRBV4-2; j_gene: TRBJ1-4; abundance: NA; CDR3aa: CASSQDGTGQEKLFF; CDR3nt: TGTGCCAGCAGCCAAGATGGGACAGGGCAGGAAAAACTGTTTTTT
d_gene: TRBD1; len: 16; v_gene: TRBV4-1; j_gene: TRBJ2-7; abundance: once; CDR3aa: CASSRVDMGQAYEQYF; CDR3nt: TGCGCCAGCAGCCGGGTTGATATGGGACAGGCCTACGAGCAGTACTTC
d_gene: NA; len: 15; v_gene: TRBV11-3; j_gene: TRBJ2-7; abundance: NA; CDR3aa: CASSRKQVDSYEQYF; CDR3nt: TGTGCCAGCAGCAGAAAACAGGTCGACTCCTACGAGCAGTACTTC
d_gene: TRBD2; len: 15; v_gene: TRBV2; j_gene: TRBJ2-5; abundance: NA; CDR3aa: CASSFERGGRETQYF; CDR3nt: TGTGCCAGCAGCTTCGAGCGGGGGGGTCGAGAGACCCAGTACTTC
d_gene: TRBD1; len: 15; v_gene: TRBV6-1; j_gene: TRBJ2-7; abundance: NA; CDR3aa: CASSPRTGNNYEQYF; CDR3nt: TGTGCCAGCAGTCCCCGGACAGGGAACAACTACGAGCAGTACTTC
d_gene: NA; len: 16; v_gene: TRBV16; j_gene: TRBJ1-6; abundance: NA; CDR3aa: CASSLTSRVVYSPLHF; CDR3nt: TGTGCCAGCAGCCTCACGAGCCGTGTAGTCTATTCACCCCTCCACTTT
d_gene: TRBD1; len: 15; v_gene: TRBV28; j_gene: TRBJ1-2; abundance: NA; CDR3aa: CASSSPGQSPYGYTF; CDR3nt: TGTGCCAGCAGTTCTCCGGGACAGTCCCCCTATGGCTACACCTTC
d_gene: TRBD1; len: 13; v_gene: TRBV2; j_gene: TRBJ2-7; abundance: NA; CDR3aa: CASLYTGGDEQYF; CDR3nt: TGTGCCAGTCTATATACAGGGGGCGACGAGCAGTACTTC
d_gene: TRBD1; len: 14; v_gene: TRBV7-8; j_gene: TRBJ1-2; abundance: NA; CDR3aa: CASSLGTGDYGYTF; CDR3nt: TGTGCCAGCAGCTTAGGGACAGGGGACTATGGCTACACCTTC
d_gene: TRBD1; len: 14; v_gene: TRBV7-9; j_gene: TRBJ1-4; abundance: NA; CDR3aa: CASSLRGGDEKLFF; CDR3nt: TGTGCCAGCAGCTTACGAGGGGGCGATGAAAAACTGTTTTTT
d_gene: NA; len: 14; v_gene: TRBV5-1; j_gene: TRBJ1-2; abundance: few; CDR3aa: CASSPFTGTEGYTF; CDR3nt: TGCGCCAGCAGCCCCTTCACAGGGACGGAGGGCTACACCTTC
d_gene: NA; len: 11; v_gene: TRBV2; j_gene: TRBJ1-2; abundance: NA; CDR3aa: CASSVRVGYTF; CDR3nt: TGTGCCAGCAGTGTCAGGGTTGGCTACACCTTC
d_gene: TRBD1; len: 14; v_gene: TRBV27; j_gene: TRBJ1-2; abundance: NA; CDR3aa: CASSLRGDSYGYTF; CDR3nt: TGTGCCAGCAGTTTGCGCGGGGACAGCTATGGCTACACCTTC
d_gene: TRBD1; len: 14; v_gene: TRBV5-4; j_gene: TRBJ2-5; abundance: once; CDR3aa: CASSRRQGQETQYF; CDR3nt: TGTGCCAGCAGCCGGAGACAGGGGCAAGAGACCCAGTACTTC
d_gene: TRBD1; len: 14; v_gene: TRBV4-2; j_gene: TRBJ1-1; abundance: NA; CDR3aa: CASSPDRERAEAFF; CDR3nt: TGTGCCAGCAGCCCTGACAGGGAAAGGGCTGAAGCTTTCTTT
d_gene: TRBD1; len: 14; v_gene: TRBV27; j_gene: TRBJ1-2; abundance: NA; CDR3aa: CASSTGTEVYGYTF; CDR3nt: TGTGCCAGCAGTACCGGGACAGAAGTCTATGGCTACACCTTC
d_gene: TRBD2; len: 14; v_gene: TRBV2; j_gene: TRBJ2-1; abundance: NA; CDR3aa: CASKPGLATNEQFF; CDR3nt: TGTGCCAGCAAACCGGGACTAGCGACCAATGAGCAGTTCTTC
d_gene: TRBD2; len: 17; v_gene: TRBV9; j_gene: TRBJ2-7; abundance: NA; CDR3aa: CASSVAPAAGALREQYF; CDR3nt: TGTGCCAGCAGCGTAGCACCGGCAGCGGGGGCCCTACGCGAGCAGTACTTC
d_gene: NA; len: 14; v_gene: TRBV27; j_gene: TRBJ2-1; abundance: NA; CDR3aa: CASSSRVTNNEQFF; CDR3nt: TGTGCCAGCAGTTCCAGGGTGACCAACAATGAGCAGTTCTTC
d_gene: NA; len: 14; v_gene: TRBV19; j_gene: TRBJ1-3; abundance: NA; CDR3aa: CASNLRGDGNTIYF; CDR3nt: TGTGCCAGTAATTTACGCGGCGATGGAAACACCATATATTTT
d_gene: TRBD2; len: 14; v_gene: TRBV9; j_gene: TRBJ2-7; abundance: medium-sized; CDR3aa: CASSPGLGSYEQYF; CDR3nt: TGTGCCAGCTCCCCGGGACTAGGGTCCTACGAGCAGTACTTC
d_gene: TRBD2; len: 17; v_gene: TRBV11-3; j_gene: TRBJ2-7; abundance: NA; CDR3aa: CASSLHTSGGGPYEQYF; CDR3nt: TGTGCCAGCAGCTTACATACTAGCGGGGGCGGTCCCTACGAGCAGTACTTC
d_gene: TRBD1; len: 15; v_gene: TRBV14; j_gene: TRBJ1-1; abundance: once; CDR3aa: CASSPRQGVNTEAFF; CDR3nt: TGTGCCAGCAGCCCTCGACAGGGGGTGAACACTGAAGCTTTCTTT
d_gene: NA; len: 16; v_gene: TRBV5-8; j_gene: TRBJ1-5; abundance: NA; CDR3aa: CASNIGSKQENQPQHF; CDR3nt: TGTGCCAGCAACATCGGGTCGAAACAGGAGAATCAGCCCCAGCATTTT
d_gene: NA; len: 12; v_gene: TRBV6-6; j_gene: TRBJ1-1; abundance: once; CDR3aa: CASTRRGTEAFF; CDR3nt: TGTGCCAGCACGCGGAGGGGAACTGAAGCTTTCTTT
d_gene: NA; len: 13; v_gene: TRBV28; j_gene: TRBJ1-1; abundance: NA; CDR3aa: CASRKQENTEAFF; CDR3nt: TGTGCCAGCCGGAAACAGGAGAACACTGAAGCTTTCTTT
d_gene: TRBD2; len: 18; v_gene: TRBV11-2; j_gene: TRBJ2-6; abundance: few; CDR3aa: CASSSSGPKSSGANVLTF; CDR3nt: TGTGCCAGCAGCTCTAGCGGCCCCAAGTCGTCCGGGGCCAACGTCCTGACTTTC
d_gene: NA; len: 15; v_gene: TRBV7-9; j_gene: TRBJ1-6; abundance: NA; CDR3aa: CASTPGVVNDSPLHF; CDR3nt: TGTGCCAGCACCCCGGGTGTAGTCAACGATTCACCCCTCCACTTT
d_gene: TRBD1; len: 15; v_gene: TRBV19; j_gene: TRBJ1-2; abundance: once; CDR3aa: CASSPPSGQPYGYTF; CDR3nt: TGTGCCAGTAGTCCCCCCTCGGGACAGCCCTATGGCTACACCTTC
d_gene: NA; len: 16; v_gene: TRBV5-1; j_gene: TRBJ1-2; abundance: NA; CDR3aa: CASSLAHRELNYGYTF; CDR3nt: TGCGCCAGCAGCTTGGCTCATCGGGAGTTGAACTATGGCTACACCTTC
d_gene: NA; len: 12; v_gene: TRBV6-1; j_gene: TRBJ1-5; abundance: NA; CDR3aa: CASSLDIQPQHF; CDR3nt: TGTGCCAGCAGTTTAGACATTCAGCCCCAGCATTTT
d_gene: NA; len: 16; v_gene: TRBV9; j_gene: TRBJ2-3; abundance: NA; CDR3aa: CASSGGIGLGRNTQYF; CDR3nt: TGTGCCAGCAGCGGGGGCATTGGGTTGGGTCGGAATACGCAGTATTTT
d_gene: TRBD1; len: 13; v_gene: TRBV5-5; j_gene: TRBJ1-2; abundance: once; CDR3aa: CASKNRGNYGYTF; CDR3nt: TGTGCCAGCAAGAACAGGGGGAACTATGGCTACACCTTC
d_gene: TRBD1; len: 13; v_gene: TRBV29-1; j_gene: TRBJ1-5; abundance: NA; CDR3aa: CSVGTGWDQPQHF; CDR3nt: TGCAGCGTAGGGACAGGGTGGGATCAGCCCCAGCATTTT
d_gene: TRBD1; len: 12; v_gene: TRBV6-1; j_gene: TRBJ1-2; abundance: NA; CDR3aa: CASSRQGGGYTF; CDR3nt: TGTGCCAGCAGCCGACAGGGTGGTGGCTACACCTTC
d_gene: TRBD1; len: 15; v_gene: TRBV6-1; j_gene: TRBJ1-2; abundance: NA; CDR3aa: CASSEGQGGFYGYTF; CDR3nt: TGTGCCAGCAGTGAAGGTCAGGGGGGTTTCTATGGCTACACCTTC
d_gene: NA; len: 15; v_gene: TRBV7-6; j_gene: TRBJ1-4; abundance: NA; CDR3aa: CASSRAGGTNEKLFF; CDR3nt: TGTGCCAGCAGCCGGGCGGGAGGGACTAATGAAAAACTGTTTTTT
d_gene: NA; len: 18; v_gene: TRBV7-9; j_gene: TRBJ2-4; abundance: NA; CDR3aa: CASSLVHVAALAKNIQYF; CDR3nt: TGTGCCAGCAGCTTAGTGCATGTAGCGGCCCTAGCCAAAAACATTCAGTACTTC